This is a list of T cell receptor beta chains from one sample in a study of PD-1 blockade in classical Hodgkin lymphoma. Produced via immunoSEQ multiplex PCR; TCRdb's table is partial and in-frame only. Found here are about 16,000 clones, about 90% of them singletons; the top ten hold about 0.54%. The sequencing sample was made of CD4+ T cells from blood. The source is a human donor with classical Hodgkin lymphoma. Each CDR3 is given with its conserved first and last residue. Each record gives: clone size, J gene, D gene, V gene, CDR3 length, CDR3 protein, CDR3 DNA. D genes are given only for firm matches. Clone size is stated in some rows and not others, as once, few, many or a class when expanded.

clone_size: once
j_call: TRBJ2-1
d_call: NA
v_call: TRBV7-9
cdr3_length: 13
cdr3_aa: CASSPRGGSEQFF
cdr3_nt: TGTGCCAGCAGCCCCAGGGGGGGAAGTGAGCAGTTCTTC

clone_size: NA
j_call: TRBJ2-7
d_call: NA
v_call: TRBV29-1
cdr3_length: 13
cdr3_aa: CSVGAGVLVEQYF
cdr3_nt: TGCAGCGTTGGGGCCGGGGTACTGGTCGAGCAGTACTTC

clone_size: once
j_call: TRBJ2-3
d_call: TRBD1
v_call: TRBV6-5
cdr3_length: 15
cdr3_aa: CASSRGQATTDTQYF
cdr3_nt: TGTGCCAGCAGCCGAGGACAGGCTACGACAGATACGCAGTATTTT

clone_size: NA
j_call: TRBJ1-3
d_call: NA
v_call: TRBV7-9
cdr3_length: 14
cdr3_aa: CASSQGFSGNTIYF
cdr3_nt: TGTGCCAGCAGCCAGGGATTCTCTGGAAACACCATATATTTT

clone_size: few
j_call: TRBJ1-1
d_call: NA
v_call: TRBV29-1
cdr3_length: 9
cdr3_aa: CSVDTEAFF
cdr3_nt: TGCAGCGTTGACACTGAAGCTTTCTTT

clone_size: NA
j_call: TRBJ2-1
d_call: NA
v_call: TRBV30
cdr3_length: 12
cdr3_aa: CALLGYRDEQFF
cdr3_nt: TGTGCCCTACTAGGGTATAGGGATGAGCAGTTCTTC

clone_size: NA
j_call: TRBJ1-2
d_call: TRBD1
v_call: TRBV5-5
cdr3_length: 15
cdr3_aa: CASSLAGQGRDGYTF
cdr3_nt: TGTGCCAGCAGCTTGGCCGGACAGGGAAGAGATGGCTACACCTTC

clone_size: NA
j_call: TRBJ2-7
d_call: TRBD2
v_call: TRBV27
cdr3_length: 16
cdr3_aa: CASSPGVAGGLYEQYF
cdr3_nt: TGTGCCAGCAGTCCCGGGGTAGCGGGAGGTTTATACGAGCAGTACTTC

clone_size: NA
j_call: TRBJ2-7
d_call: TRBD1
v_call: TRBV10-1
cdr3_length: 14
cdr3_aa: CASSEGTGLRGQYF
cdr3_nt: TGCGCCAGCAGTGAGGGGACAGGGCTACGCGGGCAGTACTTC

clone_size: NA
j_call: TRBJ1-2
d_call: NA
v_call: TRBV23-1
cdr3_length: 16
cdr3_aa: CASSQYPTDRLDGYTF
cdr3_nt: TGCGCCAGCAGTCAATACCCCACCGACAGATTGGATGGCTACACCTTC

clone_size: once
j_call: TRBJ1-4
d_call: NA
v_call: TRBV30
cdr3_length: 15
cdr3_aa: CAWSVRPRPNEKLFF
cdr3_nt: TGTGCCTGGAGTGTACGGCCAAGACCTAATGAAAAACTGTTTTTT

clone_size: NA
j_call: TRBJ2-1
d_call: NA
v_call: TRBV25-1
cdr3_length: 16
cdr3_aa: CASSDPGDTSYNEQFF
cdr3_nt: TGTGCCAGCAGTGATCCCGGGGACACCTCCTACAATGAGCAGTTCTTC

clone_size: once
j_call: TRBJ2-5
d_call: TRBD2
v_call: TRBV19
cdr3_length: 17
cdr3_aa: CASGGQRGRDQQETQYF
cdr3_nt: TGTGCCAGTGGAGGTCAGCGTGGGAGGGATCAACAAGAGACCCAGTACTTC

clone_size: NA
j_call: TRBJ1-1
d_call: NA
v_call: TRBV18
cdr3_length: 12
cdr3_aa: CASSPRNTEAFF
cdr3_nt: TGTGCCAGCTCACCACGGAACACTGAAGCTTTCTTT

clone_size: NA
j_call: TRBJ2-7
d_call: NA
v_call: TRBV5-4
cdr3_length: 14
cdr3_aa: CASSLGVTPYEQYF
cdr3_nt: TGTGCCAGCAGCTTGGGCGTGACACCATACGAGCAGTACTTC

clone_size: NA
j_call: TRBJ2-1
d_call: NA
v_call: TRBV18
cdr3_length: 12
cdr3_aa: CASSPKGNEQFF
cdr3_nt: TGTGCCAGCTCACCAAAGGGCAATGAGCAGTTCTTC

clone_size: once
j_call: TRBJ1-5
d_call: NA
v_call: TRBV6-1
cdr3_length: 14
cdr3_aa: CASSEGGGDQPQHF
cdr3_nt: TGTGCCAGCAGTGAAGGGGGGGGAGATCAGCCCCAGCATTTT